The sequence of this T cell receptor beta chain was determined in a study of identifying expanded T cells in peripheral blood. Study conclusions and caveats: Over about two and four weeks, about 17 and 20 clones changed, versus around 1.3 between replicates.

Collection occurred without any documented infections or immune events in donors. On this clone: Its antigen is not identified.

The method was immunoSEQ multiplex PCR; TCRdb's version includes in-frame clones alone and lacks a portion of them. The repertoire holds under 70,000 clones, around 87% seen once, with roughly 4.8% in the top ten. Germline assignment: CDR1 SQVTM and CDR2 ANQGSEA. The CDR3 contains 10 residues. V dropped 6 bases and J dropped 9 bases, with 11 bases sitting between them. The source of this sequence is a person aged 18 to 75 in good health. This sequence joins TRBV29-1 and TRBJ2-5; D remains ambiguous. Input material: blood. The CDR3 sequence is CSVEVGAQYF. The CDR3, as DNA: TGCAGCGTCGAGGTTGGGGCCCAGTACTTC.